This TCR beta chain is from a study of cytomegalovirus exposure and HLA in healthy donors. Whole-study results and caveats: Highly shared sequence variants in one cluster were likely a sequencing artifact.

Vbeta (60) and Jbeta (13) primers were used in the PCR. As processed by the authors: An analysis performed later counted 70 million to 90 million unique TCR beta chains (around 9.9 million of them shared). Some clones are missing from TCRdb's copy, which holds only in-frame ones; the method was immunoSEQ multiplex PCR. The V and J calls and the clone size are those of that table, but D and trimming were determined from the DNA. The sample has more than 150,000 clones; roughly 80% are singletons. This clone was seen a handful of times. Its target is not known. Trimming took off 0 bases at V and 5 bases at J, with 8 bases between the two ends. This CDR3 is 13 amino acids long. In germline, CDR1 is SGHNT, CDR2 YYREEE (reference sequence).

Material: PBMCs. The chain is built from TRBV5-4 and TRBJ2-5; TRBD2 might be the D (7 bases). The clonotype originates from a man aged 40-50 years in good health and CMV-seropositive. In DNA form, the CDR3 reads TGTGCCAGCAGCTTGGAGGGGGGGGAGACCCAGTACTTC. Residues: CASSLEGGETQYF.